The present T cell receptor beta chain was sequenced within a study of response to subunit inactivated influenza vaccine. General observations from the study: The authors suggested that every seasonal influenza vaccination recruits few new T cells.

TCRdb itself ran the RT-PCR reads through MiXCR, one entry per CDR3 protein. Of hundreds of thousands of distinct CDR3 sequences in the sample, approximately 12% were seen once. This clonotype was counted between two and nine times. The antigen is unknown. The sequence was collected from a man over 45 who received an inactivated influenza vaccine. The specimen comprised PBMCs from blood, sampled on the day of vaccination.

CDR3 amino acids: CASKRGGNTGELFF. DNA of the CDR3: TGTGCCAGCAAACGCGGGGGGAACACCGGGGAGCTGTTTTTT. This rearrangement joins TRBV12-3 or TRBV12-4 to TRBJ2-2; the match to TRBD2 covers 7 bases. CDR3 length: 14 amino acids. V gave up 7 bases and J gave up 1 base; unmatched junction bases: 3.